This paragraph reports one T cell receptor beta chain. Antigen unknown. Compared with germline, one end of the junction differs, possibly owing to a read error. The data belong to a study of tumor-infiltrating lymphocytes in primary liver carcinoma. For the study at large: The neoplasms were of stage T1-T3 N0M0, with dimensions of 4.2 to 10 cm across. The study, taken as a whole, reports: In the absence of sorting, bulk samples left CD4+ and CD8+ repertoires uncompared.

Making TCR beta cDNA involved 400 to 600 ng total RNA and a constant-region primer. What produced the TCR beta libraries was three nested multiplex PCR rounds using slightly modified ARM-PCR. TCRdb called the multiplex PCR reads again in MiXCR, with one record for every CDR3 protein. This sample has 310,000 or so distinct CDR3 sequences, with around 50% found just once. Extraction also yielded germline DNA, while blood RNA was obtained from unsorted whole blood. Surgery was preceded by the collection of 3 to 4.5 milliliters of peripheral blood. Sequencing input: peripheral blood. The origin of this receptor is a woman between 25 and 40 years old with primary liver carcinoma and hepatitis B virus infection.

The CDR3 region has the DNA TGTGTCATCAGACCGGTGGGGACAACCTACGAGCAGTACTTC. This encodes CVIRPVGTTYEQYF. The J gene is TRBJ2-7, the V gene TRBV10-3, with TRBD1 as a possible D gene (6 bases). The CDR3 contains 14 residues. Per the germline V gene, CDR1 is ENHRY and CDR2 is SYGVKD.